These 12 T cell receptor beta chains originate from one sample sequenced in a study of tumor-infiltrating lymphocytes in oesophageal squamous cell carcinoma. TCRdb itself ran the PCR reads through MiXCR, one entry per CDR3 protein. Of some 14,000 distinct CDR3 sequences in the sample, around half were seen once. Sequenced material: blood. These receptors originate from a male donor with esophageal squamous cell carcinoma.

The chain couples TRBV7-8 to TRBJ2-7; possibly TRBD1 for D (6 bases). There are 15 residues in the CDR3. The V end was cut by 5 bases, the J end by 4 bases, with 18 bases between. Germline CDR1 is SGHVS and CDR2 is FQNEAQ. CDR3 in amino acids: CASSPRGTGPYEQYF. The DNA of the CDR3 is TGTGCCAGCAGCCCAAGGGGGACGGGTCCGTACGAGCAGTACTTC.

The chain combines TRBV30 with TRBJ2-3, with D possibly called TRBD1 or TRBD2 (5 bases each). Trimming shortened V by 1 base and J by 11 bases, and 22 bases separated the two germline ends. The length of the CDR3 is 15 residues. CDR1 is GTSNPN, CDR2 SVGIG, per germline (reference sequence). DNA for the CDR3: TGTGCCTGGAGTGGGGGGTATAGGTCATCCTACGAGCAGTATTTT. It encodes CAWSGGYRSSYEQYF.

The J gene is TRBJ2-3, the V gene TRBV7-8, with D perhaps TRBD1 or TRBD2 (6 bases each). The J call may be incorrect, as the DNA end agrees better with TRBJ2-5. The germline V gene encodes CDR1 SGHVS and CDR2 FQNEAQ. The CDR3 is 14 amino acids. The CDR3 nucleotides read TGTGCCAGCAGCCAGACGACAGGAGGGGAGACCCAGTACTTC. Its protein is CASSQTTGGETQYF.

The chain carries TRBV24-1 and TRBJ2-3; 12 nucleotides match TRBD2. With 1 base clipped from V and 3 bases from J, the junction kept 1 base outside the gene matches. From germline, CDR1 is KGHDR and CDR2 SFDVKD. The CDR3 is 16 residues long. The CDR3 sequence is CATSDLLAGGTDTQYF. CDR3 in DNA: TGTGCCACCAGTGATTTACTAGCGGGAGGAACAGATACGCAGTATTTT.

This clonotype was observed many times. The V call is TRBV6-1, the J call TRBJ2-7; 10 bases agree with TRBD2. The CDR3 length is 13 residues. Looked up from germline, CDR1 is MNHNS and CDR2 is SASEGT. With 6 bases clipped from V and 7 bases from J, the junction kept 6 bases outside the gene matches. The CDR3: CASREREGYEQYF. CDR3 DNA sequence: TGTGCCAGCAGGGAGCGGGAGGGCTATGAGCAGTACTTC.

The chain employs TRBV7-9 and TRBJ2-1; 8 positions agree with TRBD1. The J call may be faulty, since TRBJ2-7 better matches the DNA end. CDR3 length equals 14 residues. The germline V gene encodes CDR1 SEHNR and CDR2 FQNEAQ (reference sequence). The CDR3 reads CASSSDRVGGEQYF. The CDR3 DNA follows: TGTGCCAGCAGCTCGGACAGGGTGGGAGGAGAGCAGTACTTC.

The chain joins TRBV7-2 to TRBJ2-2; D is perhaps TRBD2 (6 bases). V gave up 1 base and J gave up 4 bases, with 7 bases separating them. The CDR3 loop spans 14 amino acids. From germline, CDR1 is SGHTA and CDR2 FQGNSA. The CDR3 region is CASSLVGGTGELFF. In nucleotides, the CDR3 is TGTGCCAGCAGCTTAGTGGGGGGCACCGGGGAGCTGTTTTTT.

The V gene is TRBV7-2, the J gene TRBJ2-4; TRBD2 matches at 7 bases. The DNA end favors TRBJ2-5, so the J call may be wrong. The CDR3 totals 17 residues. Germline assignment: CDR1 SGHTA and CDR2 FQGNSA. The CDR3 region is CASSPDPSGNQGETQYF. The CDR3 DNA is TGTGCCAGCAGCCCCGACCCTAGCGGTAATCAGGGAGAGACCCAGTACTTC.

In this sample, this clonotype turned up many times. V usage is TRBV6-1 and J usage is TRBJ2-1, with TRBD2 matching over 7 bases. The V gene's germline CDR1 is MNHNS and CDR2 SASEGT. J gave up 0 bases and V 6 bases, and 8 bases lay outside the gene matches. This CDR3 spans 16 amino acids. The CDR3 nucleotides are TGTGCCAGCAGGGAAAGCGGGGCAAGCTCCTACAATGAGCAGTTCTTC. Amino acid sequence: CASRESGASSYNEQFF.

In this sample, this clonotype is medium-sized. V usage is TRBV28 and J usage is TRBJ2-5; D remains unclear. V lost 4 bases and J 1 base, leaving 16 bases between the germline ends. The CDR3 covers 16 residues. Germline-derived CDR1 and CDR2 are MDHEN and SYDVKM. Here the CDR3 reads CASSSPVADSQETQYF. CDR3 nucleotide sequence: TGTGCCAGCAGTTCCCCTGTGGCAGATAGCCAAGAGACCCAGTACTTC.

This clonotype was observed a few times. The chain uses TRBV20-1 and TRBJ2-5; D call uncertain. Germline CDR1 is DFQATT and CDR2 is SNEGSKA (reference sequence). CDR3 length: 12 amino acids. V was trimmed by 6 bases and J by 5 bases, leaving 13 bases between them. This CDR3 reads CSAVKGYETQYF. CDR3 in DNA: TGCAGTGCCGTTAAAGGTTATGAGACCCAGTACTTC.

The chain links TRBV6-2 or TRBV6-3 to TRBJ2-6; D not resolved. The end of the DNA is better explained by TRBJ2-7, so the J call may be wrong. Germline CDR1 and CDR2: MNHEY and SVGEGT. This CDR3 region has 11 residues. The CDR3 DNA is TGTGCCAGCAGTATCCGATGGGAGCAGTACTTC. This translates into CASSIRWEQYF.